The rows below give T cell receptor beta chains drawn from one sample of a study of cytomegalovirus exposure and HLA in healthy donors. Here immunoSEQ multiplex PCR was the method, and the copy in TCRdb shows in-frame clones only, minus some. The sample shows over 150,000 clones, roughly 76% of them seen only once. The sample taken for sequencing was PBMCs. All receptors come from a man in his sixties in good health and CMV-seronegative. The conserved cysteine and the conserved F or W are not part of the CDR3 here.

v_call: TRBV27
j_call: TRBJ2-1
cdr3_aa: ASSLPFGEQF

v_call: TRBV7-9
j_call: TRBJ2-7
cdr3_aa: ASSGQGADEQY

v_call: TRBV7-9
j_call: TRBJ2-7
cdr3_aa: ASSSRGVAGYEQY

v_call: TRBV5-1
j_call: TRBJ2-7
cdr3_aa: ASRTGTSSILNSYEQY

v_call: TRBV7-8
j_call: TRBJ2-7
cdr3_aa: ASSFDRAYEQY

v_call: TRBV25-1
j_call: TRBJ1-1
cdr3_aa: ASSEVGDGPFTEAF

v_call: TRBV11-2
j_call: TRBJ2-2
cdr3_aa: ASSFRQVTGELF

v_call: TRBV4-1
j_call: TRBJ2-7
cdr3_aa: ASSHGQGAGEQY

v_call: TRBV6-6
j_call: TRBJ2-1
cdr3_aa: ASSHQMGTSRAPQF

v_call: TRBV7-6
j_call: TRBJ2-2
cdr3_aa: ASSSRQGYYTGELF

v_call: TRBV2
j_call: TRBJ2-3
cdr3_aa: ASSELGTSVPADTQY

v_call: TRBV19
j_call: TRBJ2-7
cdr3_aa: ASSTQTGFEQY

v_call: TRBV4-3
j_call: TRBJ2-3
cdr3_aa: ASSQWTSGGPTSTDTQY

v_call: TRBV2
j_call: TRBJ2-2
cdr3_aa: ASSKADLRGLGELF

v_call: TRBV2
j_call: TRBJ2-2
cdr3_aa: ASSEWGGLAGSNTGELF

v_call: TRBV30
j_call: TRBJ1-5
cdr3_aa: AWSGKGQGASNQPQH

v_call: TRBV5-1
j_call: TRBJ2-7
cdr3_aa: ASSRGGASETYEQY

v_call: TRBV7-9
j_call: TRBJ2-6
cdr3_aa: ASSLGPRGEGANVLT

v_call: TRBV19
j_call: TRBJ2-3
cdr3_aa: ASSIRLAGGPADTQY

v_call: TRBV6-6
j_call: TRBJ1-3
cdr3_aa: ASSLGPGNTIY

v_call: TRBV29-1
j_call: TRBJ2-7
cdr3_aa: SVAAGTGGYEQY

v_call: TRBV2
j_call: TRBJ2-1
cdr3_aa: ASSVGTGGNEQF

v_call: TRBV5-3
j_call: TRBJ2-7
cdr3_aa: ARSLSRDRGHHEQY

v_call: TRBV10-2
j_call: TRBJ2-7
cdr3_aa: ASRERQGASYEQY

v_call: TRBV28
j_call: TRBJ1-2
cdr3_aa: ASTSSNYGYT

v_call: TRBV9
j_call: TRBJ2-1
cdr3_aa: ASSLNPGGEQF

v_call: TRBV10-3
j_call: TRBJ2-7
cdr3_aa: AISESRAGGYEQY

v_call: TRBV6-5
j_call: TRBJ2-5
cdr3_aa: ASSSYDFGQETQY

v_call: TRBV9
j_call: TRBJ2-2
cdr3_aa: ASSTRSGGTTGELF

v_call: TRBV5-1
j_call: TRBJ2-1
cdr3_aa: ASSSTGYNEQF

v_call: TRBV28
j_call: TRBJ1-2
cdr3_aa: ASSFLGRGTRNYGYT

v_call: TRBV11-2
j_call: TRBJ2-5
cdr3_aa: ASTLAGKYQETQY

v_call: TRBV5-1
j_call: TRBJ2-5
cdr3_aa: ASSRTSGGAGETQY

v_call: TRBV18
j_call: TRBJ2-7
cdr3_aa: ASSPPGGAEQY

v_call: TRBV7-8
j_call: TRBJ2-5
cdr3_aa: ASSLPGQRRETQY

v_call: TRBV18
j_call: TRBJ1-2
cdr3_aa: ASSPRRDGYGYT

v_call: TRBV6-5
j_call: TRBJ2-1
cdr3_aa: ASSLVAGGYNEQF

v_call: TRBV7-9
j_call: TRBJ2-7
cdr3_aa: ASSFSGAPTYEQY

v_call: TRBV5-1
j_call: TRBJ2-5
cdr3_aa: ASSLVGTGGQETQY

v_call: TRBV18
j_call: TRBJ2-5
cdr3_aa: ASSPTIDLYQETQY

v_call: TRBV4-3
j_call: TRBJ1-2
cdr3_aa: ASSLGLNGGDGYT

v_call: TRBV27
j_call: TRBJ2-7
cdr3_aa: ASSFAVYEQY

v_call: TRBV6-5
j_call: TRBJ2-1
cdr3_aa: ASRGLGDEQF

v_call: TRBV28
j_call: TRBJ2-7
cdr3_aa: ASRGLPNEQY